This T cell receptor (beta chain) originates from a study of CD8 T cells in Susac syndrome. General study findings and limits: The CD4+ T cell repertoires that were profiled in Susac syndrome showed no clonal expansion.

About this clonotype: Its cognate antigen is unknown.

Germline assignment: CDR1 DFQATT and CDR2 SNEGSKA (reference sequence). With 6 bases removed from V and 9 bases from J, the gap between germline ends came to 21 bases. This CDR3 has 14 amino acids. The T cells that were sequenced for TCR beta were CD8+ and CD4+ cells from blood. TEMRA cells were FACS-enriched, with CD8+ and CD4+ T cells isolated negatively. RNA was extracted with the RNeasy kit, and a quantity of roughly 0.5 to 1 ug was reverse transcribed using random hexamers. TCR beta CDR3 was amplified by immunoSEQ multiplex PCR. This amplification extended across 54 Vbeta and 13 Jbeta segments. Using its own MiXCR run on the immunoSEQ multiplex PCR reads, TCRdb lists one record per CDR3 protein. The sample holds 150,000 to 200,000 distinct CDR3 sequences, roughly 90% seen once.

The sequencing input was CD4+ T cells from PBMCs. This TCR derives from a human donor with Susac syndrome. The V call is TRBV20-1, the J call TRBJ2-1; the D gene is possibly TRBD2 (7 bases). The CDR3 protein is CSAKGGGPYPEQFF. The DNA of the CDR3 is TGCAGTGCGAAAGGGGGGGGGCCCTATCCTGAGCAGTTCTTC.